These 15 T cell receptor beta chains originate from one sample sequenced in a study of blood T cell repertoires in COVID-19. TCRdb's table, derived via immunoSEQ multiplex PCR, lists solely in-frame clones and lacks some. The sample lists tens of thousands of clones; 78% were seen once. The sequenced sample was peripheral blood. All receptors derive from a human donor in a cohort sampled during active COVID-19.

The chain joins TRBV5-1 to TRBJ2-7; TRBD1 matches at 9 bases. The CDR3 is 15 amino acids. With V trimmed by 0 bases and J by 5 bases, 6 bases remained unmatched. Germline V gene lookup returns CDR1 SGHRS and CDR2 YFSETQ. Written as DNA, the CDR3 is TGCGCCAGCAGCTTGGAAGGGACAGGGTCCGACGAGCAGTACTTC. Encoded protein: CASSLEGTGSDEQYF.

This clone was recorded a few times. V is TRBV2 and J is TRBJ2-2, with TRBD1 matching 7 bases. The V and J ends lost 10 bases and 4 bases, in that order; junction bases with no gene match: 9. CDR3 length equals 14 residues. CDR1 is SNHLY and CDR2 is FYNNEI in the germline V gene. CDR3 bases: TGTGCCACTCGCGAGACAGGGTCCACCGGGGAGCTGTTTTTT. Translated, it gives CATRETGSTGELFF.

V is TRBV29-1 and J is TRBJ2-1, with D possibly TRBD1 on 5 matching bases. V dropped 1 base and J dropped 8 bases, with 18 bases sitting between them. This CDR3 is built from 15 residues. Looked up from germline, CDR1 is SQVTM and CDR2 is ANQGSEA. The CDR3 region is CSVEGLLQGVDEQFF. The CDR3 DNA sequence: TGCAGCGTTGAAGGGCTGCTGCAGGGCGTGGATGAGCAGTTCTTC.

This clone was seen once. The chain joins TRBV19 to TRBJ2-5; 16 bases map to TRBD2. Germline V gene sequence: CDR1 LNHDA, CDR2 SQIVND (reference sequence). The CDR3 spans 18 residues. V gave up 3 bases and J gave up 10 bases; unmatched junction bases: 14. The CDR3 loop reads CASSMGTSGRGGRSIQYF. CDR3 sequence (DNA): TGTGCCAGTAGTATGGGGACTAGCGGGAGGGGAGGGAGATCAATCCAGTACTTC.

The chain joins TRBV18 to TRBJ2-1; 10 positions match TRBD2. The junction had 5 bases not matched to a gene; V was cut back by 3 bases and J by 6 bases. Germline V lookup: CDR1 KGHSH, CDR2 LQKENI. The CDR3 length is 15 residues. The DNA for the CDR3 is TGTGCCAGCTCACCGCTAGCGGGAGAAGTCAATGAGCAGTTCTTC. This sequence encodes CASSPLAGEVNEQFF.

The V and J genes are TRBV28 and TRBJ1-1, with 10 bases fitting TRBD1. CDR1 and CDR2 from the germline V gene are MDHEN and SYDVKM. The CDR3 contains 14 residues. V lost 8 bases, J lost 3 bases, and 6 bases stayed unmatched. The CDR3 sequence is CASRTGGGYTEAFF. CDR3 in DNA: TGTGCCAGCCGGACAGGGGGGGGTTACACTGAAGCTTTCTTT.

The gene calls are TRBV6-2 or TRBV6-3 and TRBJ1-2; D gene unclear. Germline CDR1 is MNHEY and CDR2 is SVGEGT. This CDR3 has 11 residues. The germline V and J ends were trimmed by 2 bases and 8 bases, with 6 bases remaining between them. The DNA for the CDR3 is TGTGCCAGCAGTTACCAGTCGGGCTACACCTTC. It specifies CASSYQSGYTF.

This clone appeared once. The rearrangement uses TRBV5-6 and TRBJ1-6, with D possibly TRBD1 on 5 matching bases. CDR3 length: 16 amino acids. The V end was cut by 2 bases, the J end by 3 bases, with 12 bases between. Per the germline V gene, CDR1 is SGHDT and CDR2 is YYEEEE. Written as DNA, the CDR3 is TGTGCCAGCAGCTTACGGGGGATAGGCTATAATTCACCCCTCCACTTT. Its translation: CASSLRGIGYNSPLHF. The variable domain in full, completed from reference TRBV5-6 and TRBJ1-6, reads DAGVTQSPTHLIKTRGQQVTLRCSPKSGHDTVSWYQQALGQGPQFIFQYYEEEERQRGNFPDRFSGHQFPNYSSELNVNALLLGDSALYLCASSLRGIGYNSPLHFGNGTRLTVT.

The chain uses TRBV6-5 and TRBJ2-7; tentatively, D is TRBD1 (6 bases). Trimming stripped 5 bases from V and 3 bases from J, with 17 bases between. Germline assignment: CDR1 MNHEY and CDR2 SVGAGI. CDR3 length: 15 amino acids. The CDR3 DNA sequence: TGTGCCAGCAGTAGCAGGTCAGGACAGCTCTACGAGCAGTACTTC. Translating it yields CASSSRSGQLYEQYF.

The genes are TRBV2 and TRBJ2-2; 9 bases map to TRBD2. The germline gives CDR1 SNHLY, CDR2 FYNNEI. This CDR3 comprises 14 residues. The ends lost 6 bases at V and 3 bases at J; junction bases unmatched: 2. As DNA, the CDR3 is TGTGCCAGCAGCCGACTAGCGGACACCGGGGAGCTGTTTTTT. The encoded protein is CASSRLADTGELFF.

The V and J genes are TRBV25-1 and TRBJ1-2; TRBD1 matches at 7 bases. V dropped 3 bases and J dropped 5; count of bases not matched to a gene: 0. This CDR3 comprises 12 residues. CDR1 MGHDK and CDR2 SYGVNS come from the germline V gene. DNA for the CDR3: TGTGCCAGCAGTGACAGGGGGTATGGCTACACCTTC. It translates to CASSDRGYGYTF.

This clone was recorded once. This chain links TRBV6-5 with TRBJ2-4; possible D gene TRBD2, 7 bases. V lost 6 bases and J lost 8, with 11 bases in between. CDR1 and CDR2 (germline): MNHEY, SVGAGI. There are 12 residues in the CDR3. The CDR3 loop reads CASSIGGDIQYF. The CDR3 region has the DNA TGTGCCAGCAGCATAGGGGGGGACATTCAGTACTTC.

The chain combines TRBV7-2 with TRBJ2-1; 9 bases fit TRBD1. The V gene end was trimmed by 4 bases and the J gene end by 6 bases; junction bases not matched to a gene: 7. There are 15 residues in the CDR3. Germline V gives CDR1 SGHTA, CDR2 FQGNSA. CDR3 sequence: CASSSQGQGGNEQFF. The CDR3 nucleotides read TGTGCCAGCAGCTCACAGGGACAGGGCGGCAATGAGCAGTTCTTC. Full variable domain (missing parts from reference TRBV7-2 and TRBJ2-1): GAGVSQSPSNKVTEKGKDVELRCDPISGHTALYWYRQSLGQGLEFLIYFQGNSAPDKSGLPSDRFSAERTGGSVSTLTIQRTQQEDSAVYLCASSSQGQGGNEQFFGPGTRLTVL.

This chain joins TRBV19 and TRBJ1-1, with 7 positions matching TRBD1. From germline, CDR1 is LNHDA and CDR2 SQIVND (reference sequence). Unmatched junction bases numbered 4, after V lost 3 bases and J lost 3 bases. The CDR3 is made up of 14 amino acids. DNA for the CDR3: TGTGCCAGTAGTATGGGCAGGGGGGACACTGAAGCTTTCTTT. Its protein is CASSMGRGDTEAFF.

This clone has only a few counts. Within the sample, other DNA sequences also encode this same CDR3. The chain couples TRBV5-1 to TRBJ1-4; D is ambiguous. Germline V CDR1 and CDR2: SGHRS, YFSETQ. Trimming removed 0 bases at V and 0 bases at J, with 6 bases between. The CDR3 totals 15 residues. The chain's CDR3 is CASSLAETTNEKLFF. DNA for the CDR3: TGCGCCAGCAGCTTGGCGGAGACAACTAATGAAAAACTGTTTTTT.